This paragraph reports one TCR beta chain. This record comes from a study of blood T cell repertoires in COVID-19. Authors' processing steps: Reference gene primer amplification gave estimated nucleated cell counts. The repertoire was sequenced with immunoSEQ multiplex PCR; TCRdb's copy has only in-frame clones and lacks some. V and J calls and clone size are copied from that table; D and trimming were computed from the DNA. There are approximately 69,000 clones in the sample; around 89% occur only once, and 5.3% lies in the top ten. The CDR3 consists of 15 residues. Looked up from germline, CDR1 is SGHNT and CDR2 is YYREEE (reference sequence). J lost 5 bases, V lost 4 bases, and 6 bases had no gene match.

This TCR was recovered from a man aged 50-59 years with acute or convalescent COVID-19. The sample comprised peripheral blood. The chain recombines TRBV5-4 with TRBJ1-1, with TRBD1 identical over 12 bases. The CDR3 DNA sequence: TGTGCCAGCAGCGGGACAGGGGGCGAGGTTACTGAAGCTTTCTTT. Its protein product is CASSGTGGEVTEAFF.